This T cell receptor beta chain was profiled in a study of T cell repertoires in cytomegalovirus infection. The study, taken as a whole, reports: There were HLA-C-restricted CMV-specific TCR beta clonotypes dominating the ex vivo response.

This clonotype has a count of ten or more. What it binds is unknown. TCRdb fed the reads into MiXCR, producing one record per CDR3 protein. The repertoire has 490,000 or so distinct CDR3 sequences, about 11% of them found once; the top ten carry roughly 10%. V shed 3 bases and J shed 2 bases, with 10 bases lying between them. Germline CDR1 reads SGHTA; CDR2 reads FQGNSA. CDR3 length: 14 amino acids. The source of this sequence is a human donor in good health (CMV status not recorded). Some clones in this sample may be carry-over from other donors' samples. The rearrangement links TRBV7-2 to TRBJ2-5; D is uncertain. The material sequenced was PBMCs. The CDR3 here is CASSFQHGQETQYF. The CDR3 region has the DNA TGTGCCAGCAGCTTTCAGCACGGACAAGAGACCCAGTACTTC.